This passage covers 20 T cell receptor beta chains from one sample sequenced in a study of CXCR3-negative and CXCR3-positive naive CD8 T cells. Study-wide findings and caveats: CXCR3-positive naive cells had more hydrophobic TRB CDR3s than CXCR3-negative naive cells.

UMI-tagged TRB cDNA libraries were built via 5' RACE. TCRdb re-called the 5' RACE reads and gives one entry per CDR3 protein, without DNA. Recorded for this sample: over 150,000 distinct CDR3 sequences. What these receptors recognize is not known. Sample: naive CXCR3+ CD8+ T cells from blood. This sample's subset: CD45RO-CCR7+CD27+CD95- naive CD8+ T cells expressing CXCR3 (TNR3+). These receptors all stem from a human donor in good health. Some clones in this sample may be carry-over from other donors' samples.

The J gene is TRBJ1-2, the V gene TRBV5-1. Germline V gives CDR1 SGHRS, CDR2 YFSETQ. CDR3 length: 12 amino acids. CDR3 region: CASSEGNYGYTF.

The chain uses TRBV29-1 and TRBJ2-2. Germline lookup yields CDR1 SQVTM and CDR2 ANQGSEA. CDR3 length: 13 residues. CDR3 residues: CSVENGNTGELFF.

The J gene is TRBJ1-1, the V gene TRBV6-2 or TRBV6-3; the D call of TRBD1 rests on TCRdb alone, since no DNA is present to check it. The CDR3 spans 15 residues. The V gene's germline CDR1 is MNHEY and CDR2 SVGEGT. The CDR3 spells CASSSPVGMNTEAFF.

The gene calls are TRBV9 and TRBJ2-2. This CDR3 contains 14 residues. Germline assignment: CDR1 SGDLS and CDR2 YYNGEE. The CDR3 is CASSARQNTGELFF.

The chain has TRBV29-1 and TRBJ1-2. The CDR3 sequence is 13 residues long. CDR1 is SQVTM and CDR2 is ANQGSEA in the germline V gene. The CDR3 spells CSVGPTANYGYTF.

The chain combines TRBV11-2 with TRBJ2-1; TCRdb outputs TRBD1, but without DNA this stays unchecked. The CDR3 sequence is 15 residues long. Germline-derived CDR1 and CDR2 are SGHAT and FQNNGV. CDR3: CASRHPNHPGTEQFF.

This chain uses TRBV7-2 with TRBJ2-5; lacking DNA, the TRBD1 call made by TCRdb goes unchecked. Looked up from germline, CDR1 is SGHTA and CDR2 is FQGNSA. The CDR3 is 15 residues long. The CDR3 region is CASSLLQGARETQYF.

The chain links TRBV7-9 to TRBJ1-5; the D call from TCRdb, TRBD1, cannot be confirmed without DNA. This CDR3 spans 15 amino acids. Germline CDR1 is SEHNR and CDR2 is FQNEAQ (reference sequence). Here the CDR3 reads CASSLEQGPAQPQHF.

The J gene is TRBJ2-1, the V gene TRBV12-3 or TRBV12-4; TCRdb designates TRBD2, a call that cannot be tested without DNA. The CDR3 sequence is 15 residues long. The CDR3 reads CASSPGTREDNEQFF.

V gene TRBV28 combines with J gene TRBJ2-1; as DNA is missing, the TRBD2 call by TCRdb cannot be tested. Germline values: CDR1 MDHEN, CDR2 SYDVKM. The CDR3 sequence is 16 residues long. CDR3 residues: CASRRLSGLSYNEQFF.

The V call is TRBV12-3 or TRBV12-4, the J call TRBJ2-5; TCRdb designates TRBD2, a call that cannot be tested without DNA. This CDR3 has 13 amino acids. CDR3 protein: CASSYGLEETQYF.

The chain uses TRBV15 and TRBJ2-5. The length of the CDR3 is 16 residues. The germline gives CDR1 LNHNV, CDR2 YYDKDF (reference sequence). CDR3 amino acids: CATSTRSRGHQETQYF.

The rearrangement links TRBV5-4 to TRBJ2-7. Germline loops: CDR1 SGHNT, CDR2 YYREEE (reference sequence). The length of the CDR3 is 14 residues. The CDR3 is CASSWDSRTYEQYF.

CDR3 in amino acids: CASSRGLAATDTQYF. The chain carries TRBV19 and TRBJ2-3; TCRdb reports TRBD2, a call that lacks DNA to check it against. In germline, CDR1 is LNHDA, CDR2 SQIVND (reference sequence). CDR3 length: 15 residues.

The chain uses TRBV4-3 and TRBJ2-3; the D call of TRBD1 rests on TCRdb alone, since no DNA is present to check it. The germline gives CDR1 LGHNA, CDR2 YSLEER. The CDR3 extends over 15 amino acids. The CDR3 loop is CASSQEGPSTDTQYF.

The chain links TRBV21-1 to TRBJ2-3; TCRdb picks TRBD2, but there is no DNA to check that call. TRBV21-1 is a known pseudogene. CDR3 length equals 13 residues. The chain's CDR3 is CASEAGTTDTQYF.

The chain is built from TRBV29-1 and TRBJ2-7; TCRdb's D gene call, TRBD2, goes unchecked for lack of DNA. The CDR3 runs to 16 residues. Germline CDR1 SQVTM, CDR2 ANQGSEA. CDR3 sequence reads: CSVDYGSSGTTYEQYF.

The chain carries TRBV5-6 and TRBJ1-2; the TCRdb call, TRBD1, lacks DNA for checking. The germline gives CDR1 SGHDT, CDR2 YYEEEE. The CDR3 totals 14 residues. The CDR3 reads CASSPGTGDYGYTF. The full variable domain, completed using reference TRBV5-6 and TRBJ1-2, is DAGVTQSPTHLIKTRGQQVTLRCSPKSGHDTVSWYQQALGQGPQFIFQYYEEEERQRGNFPDRFSGHQFPNYSSELNVNALLLGDSALYLCASSPGTGDYGYTFGSGTRLTVV.

The rearrangement links TRBV7-9 to TRBJ2-7; TCRdb selects TRBD2, and the lack of DNA leaves this call unchecked. The germline CDR1 and CDR2 sequences are SEHNR and FQNEAQ (reference sequence). The CDR3 length is 17 residues. This CDR3 is CASSGQSGTTSSYEQYF.

The CDR3: CASSALDRDYEQYF. This rearrangement joins TRBV12-3 or TRBV12-4 to TRBJ2-7; TCRdb's assignment of TRBD1 cannot be checked, as there is no DNA. The CDR3 extends over 14 amino acids.